The clone carrying this TCR beta chain was detected a few times. Its antigen is still unknown. Library preparation (for TCRbeta) was performed with unique molecular identifiers. A single record per CDR3 protein comes from TCRdb applying MiXCR to the PCR reads. The table records 450,000 to 700,000 distinct CDR3 sequences, 25% to 30% of them present only once. This specimen belongs to a study of T-cell reconstitution after alpha-beta-depleted transplantation in children. Study-wide results and caveats: Some patients' high day-60 TCRbeta diversity was traced to surviving recipient T cells and thymic progenitors. In patients about two months after transplant, alpha-beta T cells reportedly arose from several hundred expanded graft clones. Newly made T cells mostly supplied T-cell counts and diversity one year after transplant.

CDR1 is DFQATT, CDR2 SNEGSKA, per germline (reference sequence). This CDR3 has 13 amino acids. This rearrangement joins TRBV20-1 to TRBJ1-2, with D possibly TRBD1 on 5 matching bases. This TCR was sampled from a boy younger than two with Wiskott-Aldrich syndrome, due to receive a stem cell transplant. The material sequenced was PBMCs, taken before TCRalphabeta/CD19-depleted stem cell transplant. The CDR3 region has the DNA TGCAGCCCTATAAAGGGAGAGGGGTATGGCTACACCTTC. It is translated as CSPIKGEGYGYTF.